A selection of T cell receptor beta chains follows, all from one sample in a study of shared clonotypes between healthy human individuals. Data came from immunoSEQ multiplex PCR; TCRdb stores just in-frame clones and leaves some out. The profile shows a few hundred thousand clones, around 67% of them singletons. The sequenced sample consisted of memory CD4+ T cells sorted from blood. The receptors shown here come from a young man in good health. Both conserved end residues are part of each CDR3. A D gene is named only where the DNA matches it firmly. The size field is filled for only some rows; it gives once, few, many or a size class.

clone size	D gene	J gene	V gene	CDR3 DNA	CDR3 protein
few	-	TRBJ2-2	TRBV2	TGTGCCACCACCAACACCGGGGAGCTGTTTTTT	CATTNTGELFF
few	-	TRBJ1-4	TRBV5-6	TGTGCCAGCAGCTTGTGGGGCAATGAAAAACTGTTTTTT	CASSLWGNEKLFF
-	TRBD2	TRBJ2-3	TRBV30	TGTGCCTGGAAGAAAGGTAGCGGGACAGATACGCAGTATTTT	CAWKKGSGTDTQYF
-	TRBD1	TRBJ1-4	TRBV11-2	TGTGCCAGCAGCTTCGACAGGGAGGAAAAACTGTTTTTT	CASSFDREEKLFF
many	-	TRBJ1-2	TRBV6-5	TGTGCCAGCTCCAAGACACCTAACTATGGCTACACCTTC	CASSKTPNYGYTF
-	TRBD2	TRBJ2-3	TRBV4-2	TGTGCCAGCAGCCAAGGACTAGCTCTCAGCACAGATACGCAGTATTTT	CASSQGLALSTDTQYF
few	-	TRBJ2-5	TRBV6-5	TGTGCGGCCGGGAGTCGCCACCCCCAGTACTTC	CAAGSRHPQYF
-	-	TRBJ2-7	TRBV5-1	TGCGCCAGCAGCTTGGTTGTGGGGGGGGGCTCCGGCGAGCAGTACTTC	CASSLVVGGGSGEQYF
-	TRBD2	TRBJ2-1	TRBV14	TGTGCCAGCAGCGTATTGGGACTAGCCAATGAGCAGTTCTTC	CASSVLGLANEQFF
-	-	TRBJ2-1	TRBV6-6	TGTGCCAGCAGTTATATGCGGGATCTCTCTGGCAATGAGCAGTTCTTC	CASSYMRDLSGNEQFF
many	-	TRBJ1-2	TRBV7-2	TGTGCCAGCAGCACGCCCGGGACCTGGTGGGGCTACACCTTC	CASSTPGTWWGYTF
-	-	TRBJ2-1	TRBV9	TGTGCCAGCAGCGTAGTGGGAGACCCGAGTTACAATGAGCAGTTCTTC	CASSVVGDPSYNEQFF
-	-	TRBJ1-4	TRBV18	TGTGCCAGCTCACCCGGACAATGGGAAAAACTGTTTTTT	CASSPGQWEKLFF
-	-	TRBJ2-2	TRBV19	TGTGCCAGTAGTAGCCCCGGCCTTTCCACCGGGGAGCTGTTTTTT	CASSSPGLSTGELFF
-	TRBD2	TRBJ2-4	TRBV7-6	TGTGCCAGCAGCTTAGGTGGCCGGGACCGGCCAGCGGGGCCACTAAACATTCAGTACTTC	CASSLGGRDRPAGPLNIQYF
-	TRBD1	TRBJ1-2	TRBV7-2	TGTGCCAGCAGCTTCAGGGGGGCCTATGGCTACACCTTC	CASSFRGAYGYTF
-	TRBD2	TRBJ2-1	TRBV5-4	TGTGCCAGCAGCCGGACTAGCGGGAGCACGAGCTCCTACAATGAGCAGTTCTTC	CASSRTSGSTSSYNEQFF
few	-	TRBJ2-2	TRBV7-2	TGTGCCAGCAGCTTAGGAGCGGCTGCTACGAACACCGGGGAGCTGTTTTTT	CASSLGAAATNTGELFF
-	TRBD2	TRBJ2-3	TRBV11-2	TGTGCCAGCAGCTGGCAACTAGCGGGAGTCAGGGATACGCAGTATTTT	CASSWQLAGVRDTQYF
-	TRBD2	TRBJ2-7	TRBV28	TGTGCCAGCAGTTCCCCCGGGAGACTAGCGGGGGCCTCCTACGAGCAGTACTTC	CASSSPGRLAGASYEQYF
-	TRBD1	TRBJ1-6	TRBV5-4	TGTGCCACTGGCGGGACAGGGAGCTCCTATAATTCACCCCTCCACTTT	CATGGTGSSYNSPLHF
few	TRBD1	TRBJ2-5	TRBV7-9	TGTGCCAGCAGCCAAAACCATTTTAGGGGGCGGGAGACCCAGTACTTC	CASSQNHFRGRETQYF
-	TRBD2	TRBJ2-1	TRBV10-2	TGCGCCAGCAAAGTAGCGGGAGGTTGGAATGAGCAGTTCTTC	CASKVAGGWNEQFF
-	-	TRBJ1-1	TRBV5-1	TGCGCCAGCAGCTCCGACTGGGGGACCCAAGACAAGGAAGCTTTCTTT	CASSSDWGTQDKEAFF
-	-	TRBJ2-3	TRBV10-3	TGTGCCATCTCGGCTAGCGAGGGCACAGATACGCAGTATTTT	CAISASEGTDTQYF
many	-	TRBJ2-3	TRBV6-1	TGTGCCAGCAGTGCCTTAAGTCTGTCAGGGGGGACGCAGTATTTT	CASSALSLSGGTQYF
few	-	TRBJ2-7	TRBV11-3	TGTGCCAGCAGCTTAGACCCCGGGAGCGAGCAGTACTTC	CASSLDPGSEQYF
many	TRBD2	TRBJ2-5	TRBV6-1	TGTGCCAGCGGACTAGTTGAGACCCAGTACTTC	CASGLVETQYF
once	-	TRBJ2-7	TRBV7-2	TGTGCCAGCAGCTTCTGGGCGGGACTCCCCCTCTACGAGCAGTACTTC	CASSFWAGLPLYEQYF
-	TRBD2	TRBJ2-1	TRBV30	TGTGCCTGGGCTAGCGGCTCCTACAATGAGCAGTTCTTC	CAWASGSYNEQFF
-	-	TRBJ2-3	TRBV7-9	TGTGCCAGCAACGTACAGACGGTCACAGATACGCAGTATTTT	CASNVQTVTDTQYF
-	TRBD2	TRBJ2-1	TRBV9	TGTGCCAGCAGCCCCCAGGGACTAGCGGGAAACAATGAGCAGTTCTTC	CASSPQGLAGNNEQFF
once	-	TRBJ2-2	TRBV14	TGTGCCAGCAGTTCCCTCGAGAGTCGGAACACCGGGGAGCTGTTTTTT	CASSSLESRNTGELFF
-	-	TRBJ2-7	TRBV28	TGTGCCAGCAGTTCCCCCTACGAGCAGTACTTC	CASSSPYEQYF
-	-	TRBJ1-1	TRBV25-1	TGTGCCAGCAGTGAAGGTGATGGCAGGGCCACCATGAACACTGAAGCTTTCTTT	CASSEGDGRATMNTEAFF
-	-	TRBJ1-3	TRBV19	TGTGCCAGTAGTATCATCGGAGTCTCTGGAAACACCATATATTTT	CASSIIGVSGNTIYF
-	TRBD1	TRBJ2-1	TRBV27	TGTGCCAGCAGGGCCCCCGGACAGGGGGCGAACGGTGAGCAGTTCTTC	CASRAPGQGANGEQFF
-	TRBD1	TRBJ2-7	TRBV28	TGTGCCAGCAGTTTATGGACAGGGCCCCCCGAGCAGTACTTC	CASSLWTGPPEQYF
few	TRBD2	TRBJ2-3	TRBV9	TGTGCCAGCAGCGTTACTAGCGAGATGGTCACAGATACGCAGTATTTT	CASSVTSEMVTDTQYF
-	-	TRBJ2-1	TRBV4-3	TGCGCCAGCAGCCAAGACCGAAATATCCTCTCCTACAATGAGCAGTTCTTC	CASSQDRNILSYNEQFF
-	-	TRBJ2-7	TRBV7-6	TGTGCCAGCAGCTCGAGCTCCTACGAGCAGTACTTC	CASSSSSYEQYF
-	TRBD2	TRBJ2-1	TRBV4-2	TGTGCCAGCAGCCCCGGTACTAGCGGCCTTTACAATGAGCAGTTCTTC	CASSPGTSGLYNEQFF
-	TRBD1	TRBJ1-2	TRBV29-1	TGCAGCGTTTGGACAGGGAACGGCTACACCTTC	CSVWTGNGYTF
-	TRBD2	TRBJ2-6	TRBV18	TGTGCCAGCTCCGGACTAGCGGGAGACGGTGGGGCCAACGTCCTGACTTTC	CASSGLAGDGGANVLTF
-	TRBD2	TRBJ2-1	TRBV5-4	TGTGCCAGCAGCTTGGGCGCTAGCGGGAGGGCCCGTGAGCAGTTCTTC	CASSLGASGRAREQFF
-	TRBD1	TRBJ2-3	TRBV5-4	TGTGCCAGCAGCTACCCGGGACAGGGGCCGAAAGCAGATACGCAGTATTTT	CASSYPGQGPKADTQYF
-	TRBD2	TRBJ2-2	TRBV11-3	TGTGCCAGCAGCTTAGGAGCGACTAGCGGGAGTTCGGGCGGGGAGCTGTTTTTT	CASSLGATSGSSGGELFF
-	-	TRBJ1-4	TRBV6-5	TGTGCCAGCAAAGTATCTGCAACTAATGAAAAACTGTTTTTT	CASKVSATNEKLFF
once	TRBD2	TRBJ2-1	TRBV9	TGTGCCAGCAGCGTAGCACTAGCGGACCGCAATGAGCAGTTCTTC	CASSVALADRNEQFF
-	-	TRBJ1-5	TRBV6-5	TGTGCCAGCAATGCGGGAGGGATTCTCGATCAGCCCCAGCATTTT	CASNAGGILDQPQHF
-	-	TRBJ2-7	TRBV19	TGTGCCAGTAGTACTCACCTCAGGCTGAACTCCTACGAGCAGTACTTC	CASSTHLRLNSYEQYF
many	TRBD2	TRBJ2-5	TRBV5-1	TGCGCCAGCAGCACGAAACTAGCGGACCAAGAGACCCAGTACTTC	CASSTKLADQETQYF
-	TRBD1	TRBJ1-3	TRBV15	TGTGCCACGAGCCTCCGGACAGGTGGAAACACCATATATTTT	CATSLRTGGNTIYF
-	-	TRBJ2-1	TRBV28	TGTGCCAGCAGTAAGTTTTCGGTAGTTTTTATCTCTGAGCAGTTCTTC	CASSKFSVVFISEQFF
-	TRBD1	TRBJ2-1	TRBV15	TGTGCCACCAGTCGAGACAGGGTAACCTTATACAATGAGCAGTTCTTC	CATSRDRVTLYNEQFF
-	-	TRBJ2-7	TRBV5-1	TGCGCCAGCGGCGAAGGACTCACGTCCTACGAGCAGTACTTC	CASGEGLTSYEQYF
-	TRBD1	TRBJ2-7	TRBV29-1	TGCAGCGTTGTGCGGGACAGGAACTCCTACGAGCAGTACTTC	CSVVRDRNSYEQYF